The present TCR beta chain was sequenced within a study of blood T cell repertoires in COVID-19. Across the whole study: Samples taken during acute and convalescent COVID-19 were collected in the United States, Italy and Spain.

Germline V CDR1 and CDR2: SGHTA, FQGNSA. The CDR3 covers 13 residues. V lost 5 bases and J lost 7, with 12 bases in between. Methods used by the authors: Nucleated cell number was recorded as an estimate derived from reference gene primer amplification. The data were produced by immunoSEQ multiplex PCR, yet TCRdb's version contains in-frame clones alone and is incomplete. V and J calls and clone size are as listed in that table; D and trimming were resolved from the DNA. The sample has about 73,000 clones; around 82% are singletons. This sequence originates from a human donor in a cohort sampled during active COVID-19. The V gene is TRBV7-2, the J gene TRBJ1-5; the D gene is possibly TRBD1 (6 bases). Sequenced sample: peripheral blood. The CDR3 loop is CASSVRGNQPQHF. Here the CDR3 DNA reads TGTGCCAGCAGCGTCAGGGGTAACCAGCCCCAGCATTTT.